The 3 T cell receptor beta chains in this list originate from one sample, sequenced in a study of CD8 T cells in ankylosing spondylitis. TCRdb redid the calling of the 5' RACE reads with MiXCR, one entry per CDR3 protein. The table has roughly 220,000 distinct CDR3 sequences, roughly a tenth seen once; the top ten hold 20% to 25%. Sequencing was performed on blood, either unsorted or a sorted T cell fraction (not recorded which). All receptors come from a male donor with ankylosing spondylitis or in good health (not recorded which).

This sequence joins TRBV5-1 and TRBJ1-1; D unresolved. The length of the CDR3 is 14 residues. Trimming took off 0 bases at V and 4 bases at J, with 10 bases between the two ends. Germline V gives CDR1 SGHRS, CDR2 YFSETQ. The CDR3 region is CASSLVGSTTEAFF. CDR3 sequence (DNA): TGCGCCAGCAGCTTGGTCGGCAGCACCACTGAAGCTTTCTTT.

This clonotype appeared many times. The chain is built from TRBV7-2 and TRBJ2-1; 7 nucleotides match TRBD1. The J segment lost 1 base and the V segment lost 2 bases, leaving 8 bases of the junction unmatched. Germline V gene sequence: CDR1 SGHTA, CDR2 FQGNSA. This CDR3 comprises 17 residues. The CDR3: CASSLTGTDLSYNEQFF. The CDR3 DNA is TGTGCCAGCAGCTTAACCGGGACAGACCTATCCTACAATGAGCAGTTCTTC.

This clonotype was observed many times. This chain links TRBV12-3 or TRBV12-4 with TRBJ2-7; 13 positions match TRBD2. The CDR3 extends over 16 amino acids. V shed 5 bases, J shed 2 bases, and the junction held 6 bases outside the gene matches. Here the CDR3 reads CASSRAGTSGTYEQYF. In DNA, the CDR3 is TGTGCCAGCAGTAGAGCCGGGACTAGCGGGACCTACGAGCAGTACTTC.